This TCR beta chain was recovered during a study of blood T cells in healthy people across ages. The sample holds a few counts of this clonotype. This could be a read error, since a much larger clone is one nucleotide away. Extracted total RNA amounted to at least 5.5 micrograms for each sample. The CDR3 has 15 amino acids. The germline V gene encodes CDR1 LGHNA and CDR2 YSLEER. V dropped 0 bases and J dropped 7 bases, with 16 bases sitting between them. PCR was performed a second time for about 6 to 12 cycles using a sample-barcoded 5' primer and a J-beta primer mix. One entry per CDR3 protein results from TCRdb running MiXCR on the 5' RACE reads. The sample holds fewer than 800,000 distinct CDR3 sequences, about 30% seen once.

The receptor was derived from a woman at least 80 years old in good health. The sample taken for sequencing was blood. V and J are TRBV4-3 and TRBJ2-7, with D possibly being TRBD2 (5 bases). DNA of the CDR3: TGCGCCAGCAGCCAAGATAGGTTAGGAGGCAATGAGCAGTACTTC. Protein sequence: CASSQDRLGGNEQYF.